This TCR beta chain was retrieved from a study of T cell repertoires in cytomegalovirus infection. Overall study context: HLA-B-restricted CMV epitopes that are well studied were used alongside recently identified HLA-C-restricted ones. CMV infection plus the matching HLA type was flagged by public TCR beta signatures.

TCRdb re-analysed the reads in MiXCR, keeping a single row per CDR3 protein. The sample carries about 920,000 distinct CDR3 sequences, around a third recorded once. With respect to this clonotype: Its antigen is unidentified.

Overall study results and limits: The study identified carriers of CMV plus the relevant HLA from cumulative public TCR beta family frequency.

The TCR originated in a human donor in good health (CMV status not recorded). Some clones in this sample may be carry-over from other donors' samples. Here the sequenced sample was cultured CD8+ T cells from PBMCs, taken from culture after CMV antigen stimulation.

The CDR3 DNA follows: TGTGCCAGCAGCGTAGGGACAGCGGCGTCCTACGAGCAGTACTTC. As protein: CASSVGTAASYEQYF. This chain connects TRBV9 to TRBJ2-7; D is perhaps TRBD1 (6 bases). The germline V gene has CDR1 SGDLS and CDR2 YYNGEE. Trimming removed 0 bases from V and 1 base from J, with 11 bases in between. This CDR3 is built from 15 residues. The full variable domain, rest sourced from reference TRBV9 and TRBJ2-7, is DSGVTQTPKHLITATGQRVTLRCSPRSGDLSVYWYQQSLDQGLQFLIQYYNGEERAKGNILERFSAQQFPDLHSELNLSSLELGDSALYFCASSVGTAASYEQYFGPGTRLTVT.